A selection of T cell receptor beta chains follows, all from one sample in a study of T and B cells in COVID-19 patients. Via MiXCR, TCRdb re-called the multiplex PCR reads, giving one row per CDR3 protein. The sample includes more than 7,500 distinct CDR3 sequences, 25% to 35% of them seen just once. Sequenced input: blood. These receptors all come from a human donor with active COVID-19. Each CDR3 is given with its conserved first and last residue. D genes are given only for firm matches. The listing skips clone size in some rows; elsewhere it reads once, few, many or a size class.

V gene: TRBV20-1
clone size: once
J gene: TRBJ1-1
D gene: TRBD1
CDR3 protein: CSARAGTGYTEAFF

V gene: TRBV12-3/TRBV12-4
clone size: NA
J gene: TRBJ2-3
D gene: NA
CDR3 protein: CASRGPGEELAWNTQYF

V gene: TRBV12-3/TRBV12-4
clone size: NA
J gene: TRBJ1-5
D gene: NA
CDR3 protein: CATSGRNQHQHF

V gene: TRBV27
clone size: few
J gene: TRBJ1-6
D gene: TRBD1
CDR3 protein: CASSQKLGTGSYNSPLHF

V gene: TRBV20-1
clone size: NA
J gene: TRBJ2-1
D gene: NA
CDR3 protein: CSARDEGGAHFFNEQFF

V gene: TRBV13
clone size: medium-sized
J gene: TRBJ2-1
D gene: TRBD1
CDR3 protein: CASSRRTGGPVNEQFF

V gene: TRBV5-1
clone size: NA
J gene: TRBJ2-5
D gene: TRBD2
CDR3 protein: CASSLGGEGETQYF

V gene: TRBV14
clone size: few
J gene: TRBJ2-1
D gene: NA
CDR3 protein: CASSQDRRTSKFF

V gene: TRBV19
clone size: medium-sized
J gene: TRBJ1-2
D gene: NA
CDR3 protein: CASSIAGEGNYGYTF

V gene: TRBV7-6
clone size: medium-sized
J gene: TRBJ2-3
D gene: NA
CDR3 protein: CASSSTFGVGDTQYF

V gene: TRBV5-4
clone size: few
J gene: TRBJ2-5
D gene: TRBD2
CDR3 protein: CASSLRLAEETQYF

V gene: TRBV18
clone size: medium-sized
J gene: TRBJ1-4
D gene: TRBD1
CDR3 protein: CASSPPGTAELFF

V gene: TRBV19
clone size: medium-sized
J gene: TRBJ1-5
D gene: NA
CDR3 protein: CASSKATKGFGNQPQHF

V gene: TRBV5-6
clone size: NA
J gene: TRBJ2-2
D gene: TRBD2
CDR3 protein: CASSAGLAGNTGELFF

V gene: TRBV6-1
clone size: NA
J gene: TRBJ2-2
D gene: TRBD2
CDR3 protein: CASSESRGGRTTTGELFF

V gene: TRBV12-3/TRBV12-4
clone size: NA
J gene: TRBJ1-1
D gene: NA
CDR3 protein: CASSFVITEAFF

V gene: TRBV29-1
clone size: large
J gene: TRBJ2-3
D gene: TRBD1
CDR3 protein: CSVTGGEDTQYF

V gene: TRBV24-1
clone size: few
J gene: TRBJ2-2
D gene: NA
CDR3 protein: CATSDRGGELFF

V gene: TRBV6-1
clone size: NA
J gene: TRBJ1-1
D gene: NA
CDR3 protein: CASSRLQGSNTETFF

V gene: TRBV5-1
clone size: few
J gene: TRBJ2-5
D gene: TRBD2
CDR3 protein: CASRALAGGETQYF

V gene: TRBV29-1
clone size: NA
J gene: TRBJ2-1
D gene: TRBD2
CDR3 protein: CSVTGGPEFF

V gene: TRBV6-5
clone size: NA
J gene: TRBJ2-3
D gene: TRBD2
CDR3 protein: CASSYSFTGTSGGQGVDTQYF

V gene: TRBV27
clone size: NA
J gene: TRBJ1-2
D gene: NA
CDR3 protein: CASSLRPCNYGYTF

V gene: TRBV6-4
clone size: few
J gene: TRBJ2-1
D gene: NA
CDR3 protein: CASSEKVVANEQFF

V gene: TRBV6-5
clone size: medium-sized
J gene: TRBJ2-3
D gene: NA
CDR3 protein: CASRGGYRVRGTDTQYF

V gene: TRBV5-1
clone size: NA
J gene: TRBJ2-5
D gene: NA
CDR3 protein: CASLDQETQYF

V gene: TRBV15
clone size: medium-sized
J gene: TRBJ2-2
D gene: NA
CDR3 protein: CATSPGRRLRELFF

V gene: TRBV5-6
clone size: few
J gene: TRBJ2-7
D gene: NA
CDR3 protein: CASSLEVQSYEQYF

V gene: TRBV5-1
clone size: NA
J gene: TRBJ1-2
D gene: NA
CDR3 protein: CASSFNLARRNSYGYTF

V gene: TRBV27
clone size: NA
J gene: TRBJ2-3
D gene: TRBD2
CDR3 protein: CASSFGGGDTQYF

V gene: TRBV24-1
clone size: NA
J gene: TRBJ2-3
D gene: NA
CDR3 protein: CATSDPNVSDTQYF